The present T cell receptor (beta chain) was sequenced within a study of blood T cell repertoires in COVID-19. Study background: The United States, Italy and Spain supplied acute and convalescent COVID-19 samples. In each case, the material was cDNA or gDNA derived from T cells, B-cell-depleted T cells, or PBMCs.

Enrollment of patients from Seattle took place during active infection, with longitudinal follow-up. Original processing methods: Nucleated cell number was recorded as an estimate derived from reference gene primer amplification. Libraries were prepared by immunoSEQ multiplex PCR; TCRdb keeps only in-frame clonotypes and omits some of them. The DNA was the basis for D and trimming; V, J and clone size are from that table. The table lists hundreds of thousands of clones, about 88% of them singletons. Sequencing input: peripheral blood. This TCR derives from a woman aged 65 to 85 with COVID-19, enrolled during active disease.

This chain's CDR3 is CASTPGQGFSPLHF. In nucleotides, the CDR3 is TGTGCCAGCACCCCGGGACAGGGTTTCTCACCCCTCCACTTT. The gene calls are TRBV6-2 or TRBV6-3 and TRBJ1-6; 9 bases are a match to TRBD1. The junction had 8 bases not matched to a gene; V was cut back by 7 bases and J by 10 bases. The germline gives CDR1 MNHEY, CDR2 SVGEGT. This CDR3 region has 14 residues.